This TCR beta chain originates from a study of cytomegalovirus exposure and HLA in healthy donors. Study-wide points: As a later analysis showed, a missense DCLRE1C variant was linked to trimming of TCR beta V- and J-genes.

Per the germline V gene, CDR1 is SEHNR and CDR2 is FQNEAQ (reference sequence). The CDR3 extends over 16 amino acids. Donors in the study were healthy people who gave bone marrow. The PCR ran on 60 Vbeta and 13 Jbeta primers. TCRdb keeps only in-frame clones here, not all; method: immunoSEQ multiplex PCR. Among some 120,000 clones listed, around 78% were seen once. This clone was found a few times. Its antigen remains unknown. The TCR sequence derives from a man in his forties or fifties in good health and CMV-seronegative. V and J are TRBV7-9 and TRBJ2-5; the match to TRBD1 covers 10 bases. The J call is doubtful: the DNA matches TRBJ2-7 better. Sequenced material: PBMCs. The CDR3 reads CASSLIETGGSYEQYF. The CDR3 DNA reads TGTGCCAGCAGCTTAATTGAGACAGGGGGCTCATACGAGCAGTACTTC.